The 15 T cell receptor beta chains below all came from one sample that was sequenced in a study of low-dose radiotherapy and immunotherapy resistance in tumors. TRAV- and TRBV-specific primers were used for first-strand cDNA, which covered alpha and beta chains. The authors ran 20 PCR cycles to amplify TCRs with a constant-region primer and V-primer adapter. In TCRdb, the reads were re-called with MiXCR into one record per CDR3 protein. The sample carries 55,000 to 70,000 distinct CDR3 sequences, about 25% recorded once. Specified time point: before trial treatment. Sequenced here: PBMCs, sampled before treatment. These receptors came from a male donor with prostate cancer.

The V and J genes are TRBV5-1 and TRBJ1-1, with 7 bases aligning to TRBD1. The V gene's germline CDR1 is SGHRS and CDR2 YFSETQ. V dropped 1 base and J dropped 1; count of bases not matched to a gene: 4. The CDR3 is 15 amino acids. The CDR3 nucleotides are TGCGCCAGCAGCTTGTTAGGGACAGCGAACACTGAAGCTTTCTTT. Its protein is CASSLLGTANTEAFF.

At least ten counts were recorded for this clonotype. V usage is TRBV19 and J usage is TRBJ2-2; D may be TRBD2 (5 bases). In germline, CDR1 is LNHDA, CDR2 SQIVND (reference sequence). Trimming removed 5 bases at V and 6 bases at J, with 7 bases between. The length of the CDR3 is 12 residues. Here the CDR3 reads CASSAGSGELFF. CDR3 nucleotide sequence: TGTGCCAGTAGTGCGGGCTCCGGGGAGCTGTTTTTT.

This clonotype was seen at least ten times. The genes are TRBV6-6 and TRBJ2-1, with 11 bases lining up with TRBD2. Germline CDR1 MNHNY, CDR2 SVGAGI (reference sequence). The CDR3 is 14 residues long. Trimming at V came to 7 bases and at J to 8 bases, leaving 7 bases not matched to a gene. As DNA, the CDR3 is TGTGCCAGCACCACTAGCGGGAGAAGGGATGAGCAGTTCTTC. Protein: CASTTSGRRDEQFF.

Ten or more counts support this clonotype. The chain combines TRBV27 with TRBJ2-7, with TRBD2 identical over 8 bases. CDR1 and CDR2 (germline): MNHEY, SMNVEV (reference sequence). V lost 0 bases, J lost 1 base, and 5 bases stayed unmatched. The CDR3 length is 16 residues. The CDR3 here is CASSLSVAGPSYEQYF. The CDR3 coding sequence is TGTGCCAGCAGTTTATCGGTAGCGGGGCCTTCCTACGAGCAGTACTTC.

The chain uses TRBV2 and TRBJ2-1; 7 positions match TRBD1. After removal of 10 bases from V and 8 bases from J, the junction contained 14 bases not matched to a gene. The CDR3 loop spans 14 amino acids. Germline values: CDR1 SNHLY, CDR2 FYNNEI. CDR3 residues: CATNRGQGDHEQFF. The CDR3 DNA sequence: TGTGCCACCAACCGAGGGCAGGGGGACCATGAGCAGTTCTTC.

Details on this clonotype: One junction end does not reproduce the germline sequence, and a read error may be involved. The chain employs TRBV27 and TRBJ2-1, with D uncertain. Germline CDR1 is MNHEY and CDR2 is SMNVEV (reference sequence). This CDR3 is 16 amino acids long. CDR3: CATSLGVRALYNEQFF. The CDR3, as DNA: TGTGCCACCAGTCTTGGGGTCCGGGCGCTTTATAATGAGCAGTTCTTC.

The rearrangement uses TRBV5-6 and TRBJ2-5; tentatively, D is TRBD1 (5 bases). V was pared by 4 bases and J by 3 bases, with 10 bases between. CDR1 SGHDT and CDR2 YYEEEE come from the germline V gene. The CDR3 is 13 amino acids. In DNA, the CDR3 is TGTGCCAGCAGCATAGGACAAAAAGAGACCCAGTACTTC. Its protein product is CASSIGQKETQYF.

The table lists this clonotype with many counts. This rearrangement joins TRBV4-1 to TRBJ2-1, with 10 bases lining up with TRBD2. The CDR3 spans 17 residues. Germline CDR1 MGHRA, CDR2 YSYEKL. After removal of 3 bases from V and 0 bases from J, the junction contained 5 bases not matched to a gene. The DNA for the CDR3 is TGCGCCAGCAGCCAGGCTCCTAGCGGGAGCTCCTACAATGAGCAGTTCTTC. Amino acids: CASSQAPSGSSYNEQFF.

This clonotype was observed at least ten times. The chain employs TRBV7-2 and TRBJ1-2, with 7 bases aligning to TRBD1. The trim removed 6 bases at V and 7 bases at J, leaving 20 bases unmatched. Germline CDR1 SGHTA, CDR2 FQGNSA. The CDR3 has 17 residues. The CDR3 coding sequence is TGTGCCAGCAGTTACGACAGGGCGGTCCGAATCTCTACTGGCTACACCTTC. Translation: CASSYDRAVRISTGYTF.

This clonotype was seen once. Written as DNA, the CDR3 is TGTGCCAGTTCTATCAGACAGGGCACAGATACGCAGTATTTT. It encodes CASSIRQGTDTQYF. This rearrangement joins TRBV19 to TRBJ2-3; perhaps TRBD1 as D (6 bases). The germline V and J ends were trimmed by 8 bases and 1 base, with 13 bases remaining between them. CDR1 and CDR2 (germline): LNHDA, SQIVND (reference sequence). This CDR3 region has 14 residues.

Comments on this clonotype: A much larger clone lies a single base off, so this may be a read error. The V gene is TRBV27, the J gene TRBJ2-7; 10 positions match TRBD2. Germline V gives CDR1 MNHEY, CDR2 SMNVEV (reference sequence). CDR3 length: 15 amino acids. DNA for the CDR3: TGTGCCTGCAGTTCTAGAGCGGGAGGGGCGGACGAGCAGTACTTC. It yields the protein CACSSRAGGADEQYF.

The chain employs TRBV20-1 and TRBJ2-3; D gene ambiguous. Per germline, CDR1 DFQATT and CDR2 SNEGSKA (reference sequence). Trimming pared 0 bases from V and 6 bases from J, leaving 16 bases between. This CDR3 region has 15 residues. CDR3 protein: CSARDGAAAPDTQYF. In nucleotides, the CDR3 is TGCAGTGCTAGAGATGGTGCGGCGGCCCCGGATACGCAGTATTTT.

A remark on this clonotype: Given a far larger clone just one base away, this is likely a sequencing read error. The conserved closing phenylalanine or tryptophan is absent in this CDR3, likely reflecting a read error. The V and J genes are TRBV5-3 and TRBJ2-5; D not resolved. TRBV5-3 is an ORF; its function is uncertain. The CDR3 sequence is 14 residues long. Trimming shortened V by 8 bases and J by 0 bases, and 14 bases separated the two germline ends. The CDR3 protein is CASSLDLYQETQYS. The CDR3 nucleotides are TGTGCCAGCAGCCTTGACCTTTACCAAGAGACCCAGTACTCC.

Comment on this clonotype: This likely stems from a read error, as it lies one base from a far larger clone. No conserved phenylalanine or tryptophan is present at the end of the CDR3, so a read error is the likely explanation. The gene calls are TRBV27 and TRBJ2-2; tentative D call: TRBD1 (5 bases). CDR3 length equals 16 residues. Looked up from germline, CDR1 is MNHEY and CDR2 is SMNVEV (reference sequence). As DNA, the CDR3 is TGTGCCACCAGTGAGCAGACAGCTCGGAAGGCCGGGGAGCTGTTTCTT. As protein: CATSEQTARKAGELFL.

As to this clonotype: A much larger clone differs from this one at a single base, so this may be a read error. The chain links TRBV7-2 to TRBJ2-7; D unclear. The V and J ends lost 5 bases and 2 bases respectively, with 4 bases between them. Germline V gene sequence: CDR1 SGHTA, CDR2 FQGNSA. This CDR3 region has 11 residues. CDR3 sequence: CASSRAYEQYF. CDR3 DNA sequence: TGTGCCAGCAGCCGGGCCTACGAGCAGTACTTC.